The source of this T cell receptor (beta chain) is a study of cytomegalovirus exposure and HLA in healthy donors. Study findings and constraints: Accurate prediction of most subjects' HLA-A and HLA-B alleles from TCR beta sequences was reported. Rare TCR sequences dominated, though some public TCRs recurred in many donors.

60 Vbeta and 13 Jbeta primers were used in PCR. Repertoires were generated with immunoSEQ multiplex PCR, while TCRdb's copy carries only in-frame clones and drops some. The table lists over 150,000 clones, around nine tenths of them singletons, with about 0.85% in the top ten. In this sample, this clone turned up once. Its antigen is not identified. Trimming removed 6 bases from V and 1 base from J, with 18 bases in between. This CDR3 region has 16 residues. Germline V gene lookup returns CDR1 SGDLS and CDR2 YYNGEE. The source material was PBMCs. V usage is TRBV9 and J usage is TRBJ2-3; perhaps TRBD2 as D (5 bases). This receptor was obtained from a woman aged 30 to 39 in good health and CMV-seronegative. The DNA of the CDR3 is TGTGCCAGCACGTCTGGGTATAGGACTGGCACAGATACGCAGTATTTT. It encodes CASTSGYRTGTDTQYF.